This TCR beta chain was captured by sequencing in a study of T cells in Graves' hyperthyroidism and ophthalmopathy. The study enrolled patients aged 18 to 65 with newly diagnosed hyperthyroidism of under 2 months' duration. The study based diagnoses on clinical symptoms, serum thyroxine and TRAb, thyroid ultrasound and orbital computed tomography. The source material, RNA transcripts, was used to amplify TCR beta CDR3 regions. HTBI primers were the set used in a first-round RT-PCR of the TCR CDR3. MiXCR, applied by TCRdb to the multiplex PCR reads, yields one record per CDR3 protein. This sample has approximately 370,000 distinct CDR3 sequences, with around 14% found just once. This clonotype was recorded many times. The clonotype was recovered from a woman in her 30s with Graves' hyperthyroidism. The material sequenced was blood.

The CDR3 nucleotides read TGTGCCAGCAGCCCCTGGACTAGCGGTCTATACGAGCAGTACTTC. Its protein is CASSPWTSGLYEQYF. The gene calls are TRBV7-6 and TRBJ2-7; 10 bases map to TRBD2. Germline assignment: CDR1 SGHVS and CDR2 FNYEAQ. The CDR3 is made up of 15 amino acids. Losses at the gene ends were 5 bases for V and 4 bases for J; bases not matched to a gene: 8.